This T cell receptor (beta chain) was documented in a study of blood T cell repertoires in COVID-19. CDR1 and CDR2 (germline): MGHRA, YSYEKL. The CDR3 consists of 17 residues. Trimming took 0 bases from V and 2 from J; bases not matched to a gene: 9. The protocol was immunoSEQ multiplex PCR, while the TCRdb copy is restricted to in-frame clones and leaves out a portion. The sample lists approximately 470,000 clones; 80% to 90% were seen once. The receptor's source is a human donor in a cohort sampled during active COVID-19. The chain carries TRBV4-1 and TRBJ2-7; 8 bases fit TRBD1. Specimen: peripheral blood. The CDR3 DNA reads TGCGCCAGCAGCCAAGAACCTCCCAGGGGGCGAGCCTACGAGCAGTACTTC. Translating gives CASSQEPPRGRAYEQYF.